This TCR beta chain was identified during a study of blood T cell repertoires in COVID-19. Study at large: Samples taken during acute and convalescent COVID-19 were collected in the United States, Italy and Spain. Sources were T cells, B-cell-depleted T cells, or PBMCs; the material itself was cDNA or gDNA.

From germline, CDR1 is SGHRS and CDR2 YFSETQ. V was trimmed by 0 bases and J by 1 base, leaving 7 bases between them. The CDR3 totals 14 residues. Assay used: immunoSEQ multiplex PCR; TCRdb lists only in-frame clones, some missing. Here the sample spans some 96,000 clones, 85% to 90% being singletons. The sample taken for sequencing was peripheral blood. This clonotype was obtained from a human donor in a cohort sampled during active COVID-19. The chain joins TRBV5-1 to TRBJ1-1; D is unresolved. The CDR3: CASSLDPGNTEAFF. The CDR3 bases are TGCGCCAGCAGCTTGGATCCGGGGAACACTGAAGCTTTCTTT.